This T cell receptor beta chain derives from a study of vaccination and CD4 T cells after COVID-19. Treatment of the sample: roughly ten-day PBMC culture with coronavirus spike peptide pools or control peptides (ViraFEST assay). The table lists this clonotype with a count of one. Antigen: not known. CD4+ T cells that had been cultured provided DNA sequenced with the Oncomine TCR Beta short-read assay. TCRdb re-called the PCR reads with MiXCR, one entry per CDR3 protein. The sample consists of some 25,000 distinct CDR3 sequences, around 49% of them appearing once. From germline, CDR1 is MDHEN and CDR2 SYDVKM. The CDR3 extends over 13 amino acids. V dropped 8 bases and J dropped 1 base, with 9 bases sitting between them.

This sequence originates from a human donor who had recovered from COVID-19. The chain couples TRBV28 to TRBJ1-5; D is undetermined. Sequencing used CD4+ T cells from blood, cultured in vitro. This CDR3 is CASHQVSNQPQHF. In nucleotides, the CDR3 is TGTGCCAGCCACCAGGTAAGCAATCAGCCCCAGCATTTT.